This is a list of T cell receptor beta chains from one sample in a study of cytomegalovirus exposure and HLA in healthy donors. Clones were read by immunoSEQ multiplex PCR, and TCRdb kept only the in-frame ones, dropping some. The data contain 130,000 or so clones, 85% to 90% of them singletons. Material: PBMCs. The receptors derive from a man aged 25 to 40 in good health and CMV-seronegative. The CDR3 runs from the conserved cysteine through the conserved F or W. A D gene is named only where the DNA matches it firmly. Where a row states a size, it is once, few, many or the class of an expanded clone; other rows omit it.

>few|TRBV20-1|.|TRBJ1-5
TGCAGTGCCAGGGGACCTCAGCCCCAGCATTTT
CSARGPQPQHF
>.|TRBV4-1|TRBD1|TRBJ1-5
TGCGCCAGCAGCACAACAGGGGATGGGAGTCAGCCCCAGCATTTT
CASSTTGDGSQPQHF
>.|TRBV11-2|.|TRBJ1-2
TGTGCCAGCAGCTTCGCAGGGTTCGGCTACACCTTC
CASSFAGFGYTF
>.|TRBV19|TRBD1|TRBJ1-1
TGTGCCAGTGATTTTGCGGGACAGCGCTCTGAAGCTTTCTTT
CASDFAGQRSEAFF
>.|TRBV13|TRBD1|TRBJ1-2
TGTGCCAGCAGCTTGGGACAGGGTGGCTATGGCTACACCTTC
CASSLGQGGYGYTF
>.|TRBV11-2|.|TRBJ1-1
TGTGCCAGCAGCTTAGAAGGAGGGGAAGCTTTCTTT
CASSLEGGEAFF
>once|TRBV7-8|.|TRBJ2-7
TGTGCCAGCAGCTTATCAGGGTTGTCCGAGCAGTACTTC
CASSLSGLSEQYF
>.|TRBV28|.|TRBJ2-7
TGTGCCAGCAGTAACACAGTTTCCTACGAGCAGTACTTC
CASSNTVSYEQYF
>.|TRBV6-6|.|TRBJ2-1
TGTGCCAGCAGCCAGGACGGGGATAATGAGCAGTTCTTC
CASSQDGDNEQFF
>.|TRBV19|TRBD1|TRBJ2-7
TGTGCCAGTAGCGAGACAGGGGAGAACTACGAGCAGTACTTC
CASSETGENYEQYF
>.|TRBV14|.|TRBJ2-1
TGTGCCAGCAGCAATGGAGCGGGTTATGAGCAGTTCTTC
CASSNGAGYEQFF
>.|TRBV5-1|TRBD1|TRBJ1-1
TGCGCCAGCAGCGCGACAGGGTGGCCTGAAGCTTTCTTT
CASSATGWPEAFF
>.|TRBV28|TRBD1|TRBJ1-5
TGTGCCAGCAGTTCTCTCGCAGGGGGTGGTCAGCCCCAGCATTTT
CASSSLAGGGQPQHF
>.|TRBV5-1|.|TRBJ2-6
TGCGCCAGCAGCTTTGATCAGGGGCCCGGGGCCAACGTCCTGACTTTC
CASSFDQGPGANVLTF
>few|TRBV6-6|TRBD1|TRBJ1-2
TGTGCCAGCATCTTTTCCGGGACAGCTACTGGCTACACCTTC
CASIFSGTATGYTF
>.|TRBV10-3|.|TRBJ2-7
TGTGCCATCAGTCGAGTGGGAGAAAGCTCCTACGAGCAGTACTTC
CAISRVGESSYEQYF
>.|TRBV6-5|TRBD2|TRBJ2-1
TGTGCCAGCGGAAGCGGGACGGGATACAATGAGCAGTTCTTC
CASGSGTGYNEQFF
>.|TRBV5-1|TRBD1|TRBJ2-1
TGCGCCAGCAGCTTGGACGAACGGGACAGGGGAATCTCCTACAATGAGCAGTTCTTC
CASSLDERDRGISYNEQFF
>once|TRBV19|.|TRBJ1-6
TGTGCCAGTAGTATCCGGACAGCCTATAATTCACCCCTCCACTTT
CASSIRTAYNSPLHF
>.|TRBV11-2|TRBD1|TRBJ2-7
TGTGCCAGCAGCCAGGGACAGGGGGGCTCCTACGAGCAGTACTTC
CASSQGQGGSYEQYF
>.|TRBV7-8|.|TRBJ1-2
TGTGCCAGCAGCGCCGGGGGGACTCTTAACTATGGCTACACCTTC
CASSAGGTLNYGYTF
>.|TRBV4-3|.|TRBJ1-5
TGCGCCAGCAGCCAAGATTGGGCGGGGGGGTTTGAGGGCAATCAGCCCCAGCATTTT
CASSQDWAGGFEGNQPQHF
>.|TRBV5-1|TRBD2|TRBJ2-3
TGCGCCAGCAGCTTATCGTCATATCGGTCTAGCGGGGGCACAGATACGCAGTATTTT
CASSLSSYRSSGGTDTQYF
>.|TRBV7-3|.|TRBJ2-3
TGTGCCAGCAGCTTAACCAACACAGATACGCAGTATTTT
CASSLTNTDTQYF
>.|TRBV7-8|.|TRBJ1-6
TGTGCCAGCAGCTATTGGACAGCCAGAGAAGCATATAATTCACCCCTCCACTTT
CASSYWTAREAYNSPLHF
>.|TRBV2|TRBD2|TRBJ2-7
TGTGCCAGCAGTCCAGTGACGACGATCTCCTACGGGGGGTTTGAGCAGTACTTC
CASSPVTTISYGGFEQYF
>.|TRBV18|TRBD1|TRBJ1-2
TGTGCCAGCTCACCAGGGACAGGGGAAGGGGGCTATGGCTACACCTTC
CASSPGTGEGGYGYTF
>.|TRBV9|.|TRBJ1-1
TGTGCCAGCAGCCTAGGAGGCGGTACCCCAGGGGCTTTCTTT
CASSLGGGTPGAFF
>once|TRBV19|.|TRBJ1-2
TGTGCCAGTAGTATCAACAGAATCTATGGCTACACCTTC
CASSINRIYGYTF
>.|TRBV5-1|.|TRBJ2-1
TGCGCCAGCAGCTTAGGAGGCCAAAATGAGCAGTTCTTC
CASSLGGQNEQFF
>once|TRBV5-4|TRBD2|TRBJ2-1
TGTGCCAGCAGCCCACCCGGGACTAGCGGGCTACATGAGCAGTTCTTC
CASSPPGTSGLHEQFF
>once|TRBV7-2|.|TRBJ2-5
TGTGCCAGCAGCCTTGACAGGTGGAAGTCCCAGTACTTC
CASSLDRWKSQYF
>.|TRBV5-1|.|TRBJ2-1
TGCGCCAGCAGCTGGGGGACTGGCCCCTACAATGAGCAGTTCTTC
CASSWGTGPYNEQFF
>.|TRBV18|TRBD1|TRBJ1-1
TGTGCCAGCTCACTTCCTCGACAGGGGGCCTCACTGGGCACTGAAGCTTTCTTT
CASSLPRQGASLGTEAFF
>.|TRBV5-1|TRBD1|TRBJ2-5
TGCGCCAGCAGCTTGCGAGTGGGGACAGTACTACAAGAGACCCAGTACTTC
CASSLRVGTVLQETQYF
>.|TRBV7-4|.|TRBJ2-3
TGTGCCAGCAATCCCCCACCTCTTACTAGCACAGATACGCAGTATTTT
CASNPPPLTSTDTQYF
>.|TRBV6-6|.|TRBJ1-2
TGTGCCAGCAGGGCGGGGGGCAGAAACTATGGCTACACCTTC
CASRAGGRNYGYTF
>.|TRBV7-9|.|TRBJ2-3
TGTGCCAGCAGCTTATCTCTAGCTCGGACGGCAGATACGCAGTATTTT
CASSLSLARTADTQYF
>once|TRBV7-7|.|TRBJ2-1
TGTGCTAGCAGCCCGACGAGGGGGAACTCCTACAATGAGCAGTTCTTC
CASSPTRGNSYNEQFF
>.|TRBV2|TRBD1|TRBJ1-2
TGTGCCAGTTCCGGGACAGGGGGTCCCTATGGCTACACCTTC
CASSGTGGPYGYTF
>.|TRBV5-6|.|TRBJ2-3
TGTGCCAGCAGCTACACTGTGACAGAAACAGATACGCAGTATTTT
CASSYTVTETDTQYF
>.|TRBV7-2|.|TRBJ1-6
TGTGCCAGCAGCCCCCGGGTAGGGGTGAGTTCACCCCTCCACTTT
CASSPRVGVSSPLHF
>.|TRBV5-1|TRBD2|TRBJ2-1
TGCGCCAGCAGCTTGGGACTAGCGGGGAGCTCCTACAATGAGCAGTTCTTC
CASSLGLAGSSYNEQFF
>.|TRBV10-3|.|TRBJ2-7
TGTGCCATCAGTGAGTCGACGGGCCAGGGTTACGAGCAGTACTTC
CAISESTGQGYEQYF
>.|TRBV5-4|TRBD2|TRBJ2-3
TGTGCCAGCAGCTTAGCGGGGGGGCCCCCAGATACGCAGTATTTT
CASSLAGGPPDTQYF
>few|TRBV19|.|TRBJ1-5
TGTGCCAGTAGTTGGGACTTTAGCAATCAGCCCCAGCATTTT
CASSWDFSNQPQHF
>.|TRBV11-2|.|TRBJ1-1
TGTGCCAGCAGCTTCGGGCGGGGGACGTACGAAGCTTTCTTT
CASSFGRGTYEAFF
>.|TRBV9|.|TRBJ2-3
TGTGCCAGCAGCGTAGACATTGGGGGCACCCTCACAGATACGCAGTATTTT
CASSVDIGGTLTDTQYF
>.|TRBV4-1|.|TRBJ1-2
TGCGCCAGCAGCCATAACGGGGGGGGCTACACCTTC
CASSHNGGGYTF
>.|TRBV27|.|TRBJ2-2
TGTGCCAGCAGTTTACAGGGTAGGTTCCTGAACACCGGGGAGCTGTTTTTT
CASSLQGRFLNTGELFF
>.|TRBV13|TRBD1|TRBJ1-1
TGTGCCAGCAGCTCTACCGACAGGGAGAAGACTGAAGCTTTCTTT
CASSSTDREKTEAFF
>.|TRBV19|.|TRBJ1-5
TGTGCCAGTAGTCCTTGGGCCAGGGGCGGCAATCAGCCCCAGCATTTT
CASSPWARGGNQPQHF
>.|TRBV5-4|TRBD1|TRBJ1-2
TGTGCCAGCAGCTGGACAGGGGTCGGGGGCTACACCTTC
CASSWTGVGGYTF
>.|TRBV27|TRBD1|TRBJ2-7
TGTGCCAGCAGTTTTGACAGGGGCCGAAAGGCCTACGAGCAGTACTTC
CASSFDRGRKAYEQYF
>.|TRBV5-4|TRBD1|TRBJ2-2
TGTGCCAGCAGCTTGGGGCAGGGGGCCACCGGGGAGCTGTTTTTT
CASSLGQGATGELFF
>.|TRBV9|TRBD1|TRBJ1-1
TGTGCCAGCAGCGTAGTGAGGACAGGAGCCGCTGAAGCTTTCTTT
CASSVVRTGAAEAFF
>.|TRBV18|.|TRBJ1-1
TGTGCCAGCTCACCCACGAACGGGGGTGATGGGTCGGGCACTGAAGCTTTCTTT
CASSPTNGGDGSGTEAFF
>.|TRBV7-9|.|TRBJ1-2
TGTGCCAGCAGTCCTCCCCTCCGGGACAAGCTCGATGGCTACACCTTC
CASSPPLRDKLDGYTF
>.|TRBV5-1|TRBD1|TRBJ2-1
TGCGCCAGCAGCACCGGGACAGGGGGCAATGAGCAGTTCTTC
CASSTGTGGNEQFF
>.|TRBV5-4|.|TRBJ2-7
TGTGCCAGCAGACATAATGCGGGTAACTACGAGCAGTACTTC
CASRHNAGNYEQYF